Described below is a single T cell receptor beta chain sequence and its context. The data were taken from a study of blood T cell repertoires in COVID-19. About the study: Specimens from acute and convalescent COVID-19 originated in the United States, Italy and Spain.

The CDR3 loop spans 14 amino acids. V shed 7 bases, J shed 0 bases, and the junction held 4 bases outside the gene matches. CDR1 MNHNS and CDR2 SASEGT come from the germline V gene. In the original processing: Quantification of nucleated cells was approximated via reference gene primer amplification. Assay: immunoSEQ multiplex PCR; the TCRdb copy retains only in-frame clones and omits some. The D gene and trimming were derived from the DNA, and the V and J assignments and clone size from that table. In the table there are 150,000 to 200,000 clones, 90% of which are singletons. The receptor was derived from a man in his sixties with active or convalescent COVID-19. The sequenced sample consisted of peripheral blood. The V call is TRBV6-1, the J call TRBJ2-7, with 9 bases lining up with TRBD2. CDR3 amino acids: CASTGTSPSYEQYF. In nucleotides, the CDR3 is TGTGCCAGCACCGGGACTAGCCCCTCCTACGAGCAGTACTTC.